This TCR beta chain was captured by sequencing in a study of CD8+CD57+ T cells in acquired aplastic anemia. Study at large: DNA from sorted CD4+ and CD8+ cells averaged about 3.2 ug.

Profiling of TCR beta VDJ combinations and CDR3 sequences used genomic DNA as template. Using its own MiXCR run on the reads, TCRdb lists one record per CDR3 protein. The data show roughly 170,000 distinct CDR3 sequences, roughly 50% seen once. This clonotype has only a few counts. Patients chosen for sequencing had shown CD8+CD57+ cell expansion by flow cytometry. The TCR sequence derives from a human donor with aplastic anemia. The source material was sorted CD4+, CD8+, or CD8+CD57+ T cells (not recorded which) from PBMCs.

The CDR3, as DNA: TGTGCCAGTAGCGACAGGACCGGGGAGCTGTTTTTT. Protein sequence: CASSDRTGELFF. The chain links TRBV19 to TRBJ2-2; the D gene is possibly TRBD1 (6 bases). The CDR3 runs to 12 residues. Trimming took off 6 bases at V and 5 bases at J, with 7 bases between the two ends. Germline-derived CDR1 and CDR2 are LNHDA and SQIVND (reference sequence).